The 2 T cell receptor beta chains in this list originate from one sample, sequenced in a study of identical twins. TCRdb re-derived calls from the 5' RACE reads in MiXCR, one entry per CDR3 protein. The sample gives about 1.7 million distinct CDR3 sequences, less than 40% of which show up once; approximately 0.25% is in the top ten. Material: cord blood. These receptor sequences come from a newborn girl in good health.

J is TRBJ2-3 and V is TRBV10-2; possibly TRBD1 or TRBD2 for D (5 bases each). V was trimmed by 6 bases and J by 2 bases, leaving 15 bases between them. The CDR3 is 15 amino acids. CDR1 and CDR2 (germline): WSHSY, SAAADI. The CDR3 is CASRQRRGPTDTQYF. CDR3 nucleotide sequence: TGCGCCAGCAGACAGCGACGGGGCCCCACAGATACGCAGTATTTT.

This clonotype came up many times. This rearrangement joins TRBV13 to TRBJ2-1, with 12 nucleotides matching TRBD2. V lost 5 bases to trimming and J lost 6 bases; unmatched junction nucleotides: 5. The CDR3 runs to 15 residues. Germline CDR1 PRHDT, CDR2 FYEKMQ (reference sequence). CDR3 amino acids: CASSPGLAGINEQFF. The CDR3, as DNA: TGTGCCAGCAGCCCTGGACTAGCGGGGATCAATGAGCAGTTCTTC.